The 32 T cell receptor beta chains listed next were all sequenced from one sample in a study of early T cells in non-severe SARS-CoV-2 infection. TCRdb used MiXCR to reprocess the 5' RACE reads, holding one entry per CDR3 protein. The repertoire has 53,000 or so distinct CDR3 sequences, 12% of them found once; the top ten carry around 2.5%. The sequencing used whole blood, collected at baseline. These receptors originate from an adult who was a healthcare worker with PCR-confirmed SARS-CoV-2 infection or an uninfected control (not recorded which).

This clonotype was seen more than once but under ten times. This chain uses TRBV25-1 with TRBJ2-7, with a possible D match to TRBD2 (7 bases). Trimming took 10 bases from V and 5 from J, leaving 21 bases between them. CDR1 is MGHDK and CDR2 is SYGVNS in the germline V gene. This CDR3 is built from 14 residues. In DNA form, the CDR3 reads TGTGCCATCGCAAGCGGGACACTTGGGGACGAGCAGTACTTC. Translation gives CAIASGTLGDEQYF.

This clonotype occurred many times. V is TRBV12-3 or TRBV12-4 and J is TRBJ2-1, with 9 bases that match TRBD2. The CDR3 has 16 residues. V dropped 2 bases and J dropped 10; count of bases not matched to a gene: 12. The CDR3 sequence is CASSLIGSGRVGEQFF. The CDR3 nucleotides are TGTGCCAGCAGTTTAATCGGTAGCGGGAGAGTTGGGGAGCAGTTCTTC.

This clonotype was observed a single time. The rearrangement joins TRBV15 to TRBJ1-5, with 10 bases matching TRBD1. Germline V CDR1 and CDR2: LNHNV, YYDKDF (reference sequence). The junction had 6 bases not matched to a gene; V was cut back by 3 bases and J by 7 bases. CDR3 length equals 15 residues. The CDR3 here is CATSSGQGVGQPQHF. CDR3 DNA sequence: TGTGCCACCAGCAGCGGACAGGGGGTAGGGCAGCCCCAGCATTTT.

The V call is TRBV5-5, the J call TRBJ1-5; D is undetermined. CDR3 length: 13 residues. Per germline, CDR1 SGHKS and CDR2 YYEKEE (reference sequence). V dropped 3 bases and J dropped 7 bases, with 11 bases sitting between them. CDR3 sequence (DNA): TGTGCCAGCAGCTGGGAATTAGCCCAGCCCCAGCATTTT. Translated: CASSWELAQPQHF.

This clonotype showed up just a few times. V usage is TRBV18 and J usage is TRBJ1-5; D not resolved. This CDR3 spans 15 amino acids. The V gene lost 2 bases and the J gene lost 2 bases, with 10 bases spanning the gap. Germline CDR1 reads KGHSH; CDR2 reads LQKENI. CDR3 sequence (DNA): TGTGCCAGCTCACCAGGAGGAGTCGGCAATCAGCCCCAGCATTTT. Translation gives CASSPGGVGNQPQHF.

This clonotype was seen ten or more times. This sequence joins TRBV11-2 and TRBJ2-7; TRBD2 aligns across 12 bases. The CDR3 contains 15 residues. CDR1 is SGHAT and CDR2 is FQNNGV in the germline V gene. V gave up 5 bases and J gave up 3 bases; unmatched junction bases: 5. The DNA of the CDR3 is TGTGCCAGCAGCCCGCAGACTAGCGGGAGCTACGAGCAGTACTTC. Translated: CASSPQTSGSYEQYF.

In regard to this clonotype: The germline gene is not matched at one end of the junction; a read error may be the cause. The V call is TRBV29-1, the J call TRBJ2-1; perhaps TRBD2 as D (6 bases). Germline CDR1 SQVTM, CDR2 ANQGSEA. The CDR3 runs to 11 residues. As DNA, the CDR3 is TGTAGCGGCGGGGTCTACAATGAGCAGTTCTTC. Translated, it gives CSGGVYNEQFF.

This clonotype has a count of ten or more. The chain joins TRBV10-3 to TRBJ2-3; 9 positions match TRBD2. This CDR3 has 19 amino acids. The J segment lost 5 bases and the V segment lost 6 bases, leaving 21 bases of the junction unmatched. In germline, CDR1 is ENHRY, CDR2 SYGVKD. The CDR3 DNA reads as TGTGCCATCAGGGGGCCCATTAGGGTAGCGGGAGAAGCAAAAGATACGCAGTATTTT. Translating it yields CAIRGPIRVAGEAKDTQYF.

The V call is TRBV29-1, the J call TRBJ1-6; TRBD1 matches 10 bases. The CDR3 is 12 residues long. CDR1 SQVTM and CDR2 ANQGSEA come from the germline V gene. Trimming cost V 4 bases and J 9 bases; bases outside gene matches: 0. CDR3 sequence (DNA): TGCAGCGTTGGGGACAGGGGTTCACCCCTCCACTTT. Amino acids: CSVGDRGSPLHF.

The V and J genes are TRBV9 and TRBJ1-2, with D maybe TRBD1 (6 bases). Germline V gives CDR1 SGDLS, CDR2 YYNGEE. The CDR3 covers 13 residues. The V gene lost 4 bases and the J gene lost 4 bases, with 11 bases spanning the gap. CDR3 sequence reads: CASSNRTAYGYTF. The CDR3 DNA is TGTGCCAGCAGCAACCGGACAGCCTATGGCTACACCTTC.

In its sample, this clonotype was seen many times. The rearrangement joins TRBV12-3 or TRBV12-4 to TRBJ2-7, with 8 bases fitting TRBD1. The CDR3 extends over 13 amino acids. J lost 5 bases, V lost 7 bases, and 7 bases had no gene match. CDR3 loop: CASTETGDDEQYF. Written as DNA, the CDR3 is TGTGCCAGCACTGAGACAGGGGACGACGAGCAGTACTTC.

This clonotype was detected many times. This chain's CDR3 is CASSLQTGSSGNEQFF. As DNA, the CDR3 is TGTGCCAGCAGCTTACAAACAGGGAGTTCTGGTAATGAGCAGTTCTTC. V and J are TRBV7-9 and TRBJ2-1; perhaps TRBD1 as D (6 bases). The CDR3 has 16 amino acids. V was pared by 2 bases and J by 7 bases, with 18 bases between. CDR1 SEHNR and CDR2 FQNEAQ come from the germline V gene (reference sequence).

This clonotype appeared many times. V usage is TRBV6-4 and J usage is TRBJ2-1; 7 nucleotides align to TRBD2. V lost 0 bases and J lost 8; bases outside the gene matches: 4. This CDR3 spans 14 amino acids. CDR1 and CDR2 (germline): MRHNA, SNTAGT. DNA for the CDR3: TGTGCCAGCAGTGACTCGGTGAGCGGGGATGAGCAGTTCTTC. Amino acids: CASSDSVSGDEQFF.

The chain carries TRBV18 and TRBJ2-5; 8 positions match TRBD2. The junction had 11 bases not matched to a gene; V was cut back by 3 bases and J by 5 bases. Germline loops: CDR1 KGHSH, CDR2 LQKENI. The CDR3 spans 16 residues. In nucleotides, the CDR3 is TGTGCCAGCTCACCGTCCGGGACTAGAAGGCACGAGACCCAGTACTTC. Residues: CASSPSGTRRHETQYF.

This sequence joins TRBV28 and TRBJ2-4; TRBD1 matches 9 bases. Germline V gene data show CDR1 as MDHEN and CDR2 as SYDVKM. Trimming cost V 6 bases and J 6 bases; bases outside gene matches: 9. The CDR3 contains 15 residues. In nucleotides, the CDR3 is TGTGCCAGCAGAACAGGGGGCGGGCGCGGAAACATTCAGTACTTC. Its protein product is CASRTGGGRGNIQYF.

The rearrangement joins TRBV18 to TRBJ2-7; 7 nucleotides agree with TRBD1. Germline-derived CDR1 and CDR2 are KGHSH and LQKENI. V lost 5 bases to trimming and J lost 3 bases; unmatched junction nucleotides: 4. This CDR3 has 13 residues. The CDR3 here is CASSAGQVYEQYF. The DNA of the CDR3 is TGTGCCAGCTCAGCCGGACAGGTCTACGAGCAGTACTTC.

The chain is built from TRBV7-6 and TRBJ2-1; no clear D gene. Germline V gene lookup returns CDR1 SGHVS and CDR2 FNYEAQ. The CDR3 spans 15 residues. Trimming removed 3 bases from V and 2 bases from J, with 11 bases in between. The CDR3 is CASSLIGNAYNEQFF. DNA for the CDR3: TGTGCCAGCAGCTTGATTGGTAATGCCTACAATGAGCAGTTCTTC. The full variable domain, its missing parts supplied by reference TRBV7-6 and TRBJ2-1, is GAGVSQSPRYKVTKRGQDVALRCDPISGHVSLYWYRQALGQGPEFLTYFNYEAQQDKSGLPNDRFSAERPEGSISTLTIQRTEQRDSAMYRCASSLIGNAYNEQFFGPGTRLTVL.

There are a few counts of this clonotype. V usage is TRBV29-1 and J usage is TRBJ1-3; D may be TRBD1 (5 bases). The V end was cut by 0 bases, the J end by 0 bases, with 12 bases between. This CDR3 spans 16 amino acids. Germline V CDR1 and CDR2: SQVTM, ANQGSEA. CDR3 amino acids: CSVEDLGDRSGNTIYF. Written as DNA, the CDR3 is TGCAGCGTTGAAGATTTGGGGGACCGCTCTGGAAACACCATATATTTT.

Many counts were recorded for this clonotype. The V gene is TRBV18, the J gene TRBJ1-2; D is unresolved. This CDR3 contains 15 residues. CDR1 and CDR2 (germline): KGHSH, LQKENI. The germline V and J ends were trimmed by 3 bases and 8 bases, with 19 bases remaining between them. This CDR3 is CASSPWEGPGSGYTF. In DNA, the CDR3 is TGTGCCAGCTCACCTTGGGAAGGGCCTGGAAGCGGCTACACCTTC. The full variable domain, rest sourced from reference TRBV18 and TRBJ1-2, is NAGVMQNPRHLVRRRGQEARLRCSPMKGHSHVYWYRQLPEEGLKFMVYLQKENIIDESGMPKERFSAEFPKEGPSILRIQQVVRGDSAAYFCASSPWEGPGSGYTFGSGTRLTVV.

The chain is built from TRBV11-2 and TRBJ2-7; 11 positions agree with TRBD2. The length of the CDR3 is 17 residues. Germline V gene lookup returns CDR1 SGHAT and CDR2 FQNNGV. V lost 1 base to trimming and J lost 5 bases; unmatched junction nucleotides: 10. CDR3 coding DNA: TGTGCCAGCAGCTTAGGACTAGCGGGACAACGAAGGGACGAGCAGTACTTC. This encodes CASSLGLAGQRRDEQYF. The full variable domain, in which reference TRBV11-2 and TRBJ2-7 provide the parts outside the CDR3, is EAGVAQSPRYKIIEKRQSVAFWCNPISGHATLYWYQQILGQGPKLLIQFQNNGVVDDSQLPKDRFSAERLKGVDSTLKIQPAKLEDSAVYLCASSLGLAGQRRDEQYFGPGTRLTVT.

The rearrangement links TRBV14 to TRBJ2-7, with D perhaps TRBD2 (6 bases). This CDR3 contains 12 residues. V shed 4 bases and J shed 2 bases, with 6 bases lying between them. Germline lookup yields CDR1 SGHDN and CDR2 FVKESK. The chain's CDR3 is CASSRLAYEQYF. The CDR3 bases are TGTGCCAGCAGCCGACTAGCCTACGAGCAGTACTTC.

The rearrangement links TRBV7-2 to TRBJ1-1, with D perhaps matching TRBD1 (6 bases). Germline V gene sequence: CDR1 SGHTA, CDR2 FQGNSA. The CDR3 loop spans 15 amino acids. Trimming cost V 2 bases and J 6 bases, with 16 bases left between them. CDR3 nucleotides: TGTGCCAGCAGCTTAAACAGGGCCCAAGGCGCTGAAGCTTTCTTT. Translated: CASSLNRAQGAEAFF. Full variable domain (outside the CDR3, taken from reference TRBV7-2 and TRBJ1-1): GAGVSQSPSNKVTEKGKDVELRCDPISGHTALYWYRQSLGQGLEFLIYFQGNSAPDKSGLPSDRFSAERTGGSVSTLTIQRTQQEDSAVYLCASSLNRAQGAEAFFGQGTRLTVV.

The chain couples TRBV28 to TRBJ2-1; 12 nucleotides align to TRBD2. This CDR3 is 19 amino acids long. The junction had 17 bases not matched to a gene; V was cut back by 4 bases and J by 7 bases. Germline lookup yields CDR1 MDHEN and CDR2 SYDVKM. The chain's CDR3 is CASSSNYFYPSGRVNEQFF. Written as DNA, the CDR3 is TGTGCCAGCAGTTCCAACTACTTCTATCCTAGCGGGAGGGTTAATGAGCAGTTCTTC. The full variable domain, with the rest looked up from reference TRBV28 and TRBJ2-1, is DVKVTQSSRYLVKRTGEKVFLECVQDMDHENMFWYRQDPGLGLRLIYFSYDVKMKEKGDIPEGYSVSREKKERFSLILESASTNQTSMYLCASSSNYFYPSGRVNEQFFGPGTRLTVL.

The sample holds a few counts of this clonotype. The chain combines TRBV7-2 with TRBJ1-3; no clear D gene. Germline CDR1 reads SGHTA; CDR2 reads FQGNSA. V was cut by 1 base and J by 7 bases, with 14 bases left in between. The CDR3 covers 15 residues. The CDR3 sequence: CASSLGGPKRNTIYF. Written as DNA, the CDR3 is TGTGCCAGCAGCTTAGGAGGGCCAAAAAGGAACACCATATATTTT.

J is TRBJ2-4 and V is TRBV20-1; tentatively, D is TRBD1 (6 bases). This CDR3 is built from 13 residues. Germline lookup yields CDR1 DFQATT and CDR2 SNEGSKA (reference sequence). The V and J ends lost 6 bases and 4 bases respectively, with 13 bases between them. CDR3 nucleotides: TGCAGTGCCAGGGGCGGGCAGAAAAACATTCAGTACTTC. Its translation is CSARGGQKNIQYF.

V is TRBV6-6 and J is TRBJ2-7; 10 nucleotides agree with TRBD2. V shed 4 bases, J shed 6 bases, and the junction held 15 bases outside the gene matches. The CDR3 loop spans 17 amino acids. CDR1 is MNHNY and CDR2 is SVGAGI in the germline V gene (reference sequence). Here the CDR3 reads CASSFLQSGRGRFEQYF. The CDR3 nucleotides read TGTGCCAGCAGTTTCCTCCAAAGCGGGAGGGGTCGTTTCGAGCAGTACTTC.

CDR3 nucleotides: TGTGCCAGCAGTGAGGGGGGACAGGGGTGGTACAATGAGCAGTTCTTC. Translated, it gives CASSEGGQGWYNEQFF. The rearrangement joins TRBV25-1 to TRBJ2-1; 10 bases line up with TRBD1. The V gene end was trimmed by 3 bases and the J gene end by 4 bases; junction bases not matched to a gene: 6. The germline CDR1 and CDR2 sequences are MGHDK and SYGVNS. This CDR3 has 16 residues.

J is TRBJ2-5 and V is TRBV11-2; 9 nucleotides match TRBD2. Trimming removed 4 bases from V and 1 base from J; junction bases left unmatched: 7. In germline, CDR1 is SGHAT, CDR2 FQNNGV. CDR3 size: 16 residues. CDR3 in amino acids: CASSYAPGLAQETQYF. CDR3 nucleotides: TGTGCCAGCAGCTATGCACCGGGACTAGCCCAAGAGACCCAGTACTTC.

The CDR3 bases are TGTGCCAGCAGGTCCCCTGGGCGTGCGTTCACAGATACGCAGTATTTT. Translating it yields CASRSPGRAFTDTQYF. This sequence joins TRBV28 and TRBJ2-3; D unresolved. The ends were cut back, 6 bases at V and 2 bases at J, with 18 bases in the middle. Germline values: CDR1 MDHEN, CDR2 SYDVKM. The CDR3 length is 16 residues.

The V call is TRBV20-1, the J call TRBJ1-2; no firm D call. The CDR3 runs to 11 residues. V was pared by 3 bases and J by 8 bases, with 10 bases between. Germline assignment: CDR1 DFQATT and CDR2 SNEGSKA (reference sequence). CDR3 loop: CSASVSGGYTF. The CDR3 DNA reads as TGCAGTGCTAGTGTTTCGGGCGGCTACACCTTC.

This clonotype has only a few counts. The CDR3 DNA is TGTGCCAGCATGGGGACTGACGTCACCTACAATGAGCAGTTCTTC. This gives the protein CASMGTDVTYNEQFF. The chain combines TRBV6-2 or TRBV6-3 with TRBJ2-1, with D possibly TRBD2 on 6 matching bases. The V and J ends lost 7 bases and 2 bases respectively, with 15 bases between them. The CDR3 is 15 residues long. Germline V CDR1 and CDR2: MNHEY, SVGEGT.

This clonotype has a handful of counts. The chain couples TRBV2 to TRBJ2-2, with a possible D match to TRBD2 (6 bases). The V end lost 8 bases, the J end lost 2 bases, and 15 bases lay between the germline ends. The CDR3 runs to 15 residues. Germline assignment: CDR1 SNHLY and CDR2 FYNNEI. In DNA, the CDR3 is TGTGCCAGCCTACTGGGACTGGCCAACACCGGGGAGCTGTTTTTT. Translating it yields CASLLGLANTGELFF.